What follows are 29 T cell receptor beta chains derived from one specimen sequenced in a study of identical twins. TCRdb reprocessed the 5' RACE reads via MiXCR and lists one record per CDR3 protein. The sample lists around 650,000 distinct CDR3 sequences, 7.1% occurring once. The same sample was also used in a study of yellow fever vaccine responses in identical twins.

Sequenced input: PBMCs. The source of these receptors is a woman aged 18-29 years in good health.

CDR3 bases: TGTGCCAGCAGCGTAGGGAAGACTGCGAACACCGGGGAGCTGTTTTTT. Translating it yields CASSVGKTANTGELFF. The chain carries TRBV9 and TRBJ2-2; D remains unclear. The V end was cut by 0 bases, the J end by 0 bases, with 9 bases between. The CDR3 spans 16 residues. Germline V gene lookup returns CDR1 SGDLS and CDR2 YYNGEE.

This clonotype was seen more than once but under ten times. The CDR3 DNA sequence: TGTGCCAGCAGCCAAGTTGGCCCGGGGGGGCAGAATGAGCAGTTCTTC. Translation: CASSQVGPGGQNEQFF. V is TRBV4-2 and J is TRBJ2-1, with 8 bases matching TRBD2. This CDR3 has 16 amino acids. Germline V gives CDR1 LGHNA, CDR2 YNFKEQ. The V gene end was trimmed by 1 base and the J gene end by 7 bases; junction bases not matched to a gene: 9.

The chain couples TRBV12-3 or TRBV12-4 to TRBJ2-7; D is ambiguous. Between the trimmed V and J ends, which lost 3 bases and 2 bases, there was a span of 8 bases. This CDR3 is built from 13 residues. The chain's CDR3 is CASSFAETYEQYF. The CDR3 bases are TGTGCCAGCAGTTTCGCAGAGACCTACGAGCAGTACTTC.

Only a few counts were recorded for this clonotype. This chain joins TRBV20-1 and TRBJ1-1, with D tentatively TRBD1 (6 bases). CDR1 is DFQATT and CDR2 is SNEGSKA in the germline V gene (reference sequence). V was trimmed by 4 bases and J by 5 bases, leaving 17 bases between them. This CDR3 has 14 amino acids. CDR3: CSATGGGVVTEAFF. Written as DNA, the CDR3 is TGCAGTGCTACTGGAGGGGGGGTGGTGACTGAAGCTTTCTTT.

This clonotype was detected many times. This chain connects TRBV4-1 to TRBJ1-1; no clear D. From germline, CDR1 is MGHRA and CDR2 YSYEKL. The CDR3 extends over 12 amino acids. Trimming removed 8 bases at V and 2 bases at J, with 9 bases between. For the CDR3, the DNA is TGCGCCAGCGGTGGGTTAAACACTGAAGCTTTCTTT. Protein: CASGGLNTEAFF.

In this sample, this clonotype turned up many times. CDR3 bases: TGCAGTGCTCCCACAGGGCTAAGCTCCTACGAGCAGTACGTC. Translated: CSAPTGLSSYEQYV. The V call is TRBV20-1, the J call TRBJ2-7; D might be TRBD1 (6 bases). The CDR3 loop spans 14 amino acids. Germline loops: CDR1 DFQATT, CDR2 SNEGSKA (reference sequence). Trimming removed 5 bases from V and 0 bases from J, with 14 bases in between.

This rearrangement joins TRBV21-1 to TRBJ2-1; the table's D call TRBD2 went unverified against the DNA. TRBV21-1 is reported as a pseudogene. The CDR3 runs 17 residues. CDR3 sequence (DNA): TGTGCCAGCAGCAAATCTCTAGCGGGAGACTCCTACAATGAGCAGTTCTTC. This gives the protein CASSKSLAGDSYNEQFF.

This clonotype has ten or more counts. The CDR3 protein is CASSTSRQGFSYEQYF. The CDR3 DNA follows: TGTGCCAGCAGCACTAGTAGACAGGGGTTTTCCTACGAGCAGTACTTC. The chain joins TRBV7-2 to TRBJ2-7; TRBD1 matches at 8 bases. The CDR3 extends over 16 amino acids. The V gene end was trimmed by 5 bases and the J gene end by 1 base; junction bases not matched to a gene: 10. From germline, CDR1 is SGHTA and CDR2 FQGNSA.

This chain links TRBV6-5 with TRBJ2-7; 8 nucleotides align to TRBD1. The V segment lost 0 bases and the J segment 4 bases; nucleotides outside the gene matches: 5. This CDR3 comprises 15 residues. CDR1 and CDR2 from the germline V gene are MNHEY and SVGAGI. This chain's CDR3 is CASSYSMDRAYEQYV. The CDR3 nucleotides are TGTGCCAGCAGTTACTCGATGGACAGGGCTTACGAGCAGTACGTC.

This clonotype was counted many times. The rearrangement links TRBV12-3 or TRBV12-4 to TRBJ2-5; 7 bases are shared with TRBD1. The length of the CDR3 is 12 residues. Germline trimming cut 8 bases from V and 0 bases from J; bases unmatched to any gene: 0. This CDR3 reads CASGTDQETQYF. CDR3 coding DNA: TGTGCCAGCGGGACAGACCAAGAGACCCAGTACTTC.

V gene TRBV19 combines with J gene TRBJ2-5, with unresolved D. The V gene lost 5 bases and the J gene lost 5 bases, with 18 bases spanning the gap. The CDR3 totals 15 residues. Germline values: CDR1 LNHDA, CDR2 SQIVND (reference sequence). The CDR3 loop is CASSPSAPSGETQYF. CDR3 DNA sequence: TGTGCCAGTAGTCCCTCCGCGCCCTCCGGGGAGACCCAGTACTTC.

This clonotype has just a few counts. CDR3 DNA sequence: TGTGCCAGCAGTGAAGCGGGTCTAGCTGGAAGTGACGGGGAGCTGTTTTTT. Protein: CASSEAGLAGSDGELFF. V is TRBV6-1 and J is TRBJ2-2; D might be TRBD2 (5 bases). CDR3 length: 17 residues. V lost 0 bases and J 7 bases, leaving 18 bases between the germline ends. Per the germline V gene, CDR1 is MNHNS and CDR2 is SASEGT.

This clonotype was seen a few times. The chain has TRBV4-1 and TRBJ2-3, with TRBD2 as a possible D gene (6 bases). Trimming left V 2 bases short and J 12 bases short, with 24 bases between. Germline CDR1 and CDR2: MGHRA and YSYEKL. CDR3 size: 16 residues. CDR3 sequence: CASSQPPGSPGPDQYF. The CDR3 region has the DNA TGCGCCAGCAGCCAACCCCCCGGGAGCCCTGGCCCCGATCAGTATTTT.

This chain joins TRBV7-8 and TRBJ2-7, with D possibly matching TRBD1 (7 bases). This CDR3 is built from 15 residues. The germline V gene encodes CDR1 SGHVS and CDR2 FQNEAQ. The V and J ends lost 5 bases and 0 bases respectively, with 14 bases between them. The CDR3 loop reads CASSIRGDSSYEQYF. The CDR3 bases are TGTGCCAGCAGCATCAGGGGGGACTCCTCCTACGAGCAGTACTTC.

This clonotype has only a few counts. The V gene is TRBV28, the J gene TRBJ2-7, with 12 nucleotides matching TRBD2. CDR3 length equals 14 residues. V was pared by 6 bases and J by 2 bases, with 2 bases of the junction left unmatched. Germline V gene lookup returns CDR1 MDHEN and CDR2 SYDVKM. This chain's CDR3 is CASSGLAGTYEQYF. CDR3 bases: TGTGCCAGCAGCGGACTAGCGGGAACCTACGAGCAGTACTTC. The full variable domain, in which reference TRBV28 and TRBJ2-7 provide the parts outside the CDR3, is DVKVTQSSRYLVKRTGEKVFLECVQDMDHENMFWYRQDPGLGLRLIYFSYDVKMKEKGDIPEGYSVSREKKERFSLILESASTNQTSMYLCASSGLAGTYEQYFGPGTRLTVT.

The CDR3 nucleotides are TGCGCCAGCAGCCAAGAACCGGCCCTCAGGGATCCGGGGGAGCAGTACTTC. It translates to CASSQEPALRDPGEQYF. V gene TRBV4-1 combines with J gene TRBJ2-7; D tentatively reads TRBD1 or TRBD2 (5 bases each). This CDR3 has 17 residues. Trimming removed 0 bases from V and 7 bases from J, with 22 bases in between. The germline gives CDR1 MGHRA, CDR2 YSYEKL.

This clonotype was picked up many times. The V call is TRBV27, the J call TRBJ1-1, with TRBD1 identical over 8 bases. This CDR3 region has 15 residues. Germline assignment: CDR1 MNHEY and CDR2 SMNVEV (reference sequence). V was clipped by 4 bases and J by 4 bases; unmatched bases: 8. The CDR3 DNA is TGTGCCAGCAGTTCCAAGACAGACAGGGGCACTGAAGCTTTCTTT. Translated, it gives CASSSKTDRGTEAFF.

V and J are TRBV24-1 and TRBJ2-1; 11 bases are shared with TRBD2. Trimming took 6 bases from V and 9 from J; bases not matched to a gene: 12. There are 16 residues in the CDR3. The germline CDR1 and CDR2 sequences are KGHDR and SFDVKD. The CDR3 bases are TGTGCCACCAGTTATAAACTAGCGGGAGCAGGGAGTGAGCAGTTCTTC. Its translation is CATSYKLAGAGSEQFF.

A few counts support this clonotype. This rearrangement joins TRBV24-1 to TRBJ2-1; 9 nucleotides match TRBD2. Germline lookup yields CDR1 KGHDR and CDR2 SFDVKD. With 3 bases clipped from V and 14 bases from J, the junction kept 4 bases outside the gene matches. CDR3 length equals 12 residues. CDR3: CATSDGLALKFF. The CDR3 DNA follows: TGTGCCACCAGTGATGGACTAGCGCTCAAGTTCTTC.

This clonotype appeared many times. The V gene is TRBV7-2, the J gene TRBJ2-3; D is undetermined. CDR1 is SGHTA, CDR2 FQGNSA, per germline. The CDR3 spans 13 residues. The V end lost 7 bases, the J end lost 6 bases, and 14 bases lay between the germline ends. CDR3 sequence reads: CASTREAEDTQYF. DNA for the CDR3: TGTGCCAGCACCCGAGAGGCGGAGGATACGCAGTATTTT.

This clonotype was seen only a few times. The rearrangement links TRBV3-1 to TRBJ2-1; 7 nucleotides match TRBD2. CDR1 LGHDT and CDR2 YNNKEL come from the germline V gene (reference sequence). With 5 bases clipped from V and 5 bases from J, the junction kept 9 bases outside the gene matches. The CDR3 is 15 amino acids. CDR3 nucleotide sequence: TGTGCCAGCAGCGCCCGGGACTATAGACACAATGAGCAGTTCTTC. Translated, it gives CASSARDYRHNEQFF.

This chain connects TRBV7-8 to TRBJ1-1; 7 bases agree with TRBD1. The CDR3 sequence is 15 residues long. The germline gives CDR1 SGHVS, CDR2 FQNEAQ. With V trimmed by 3 bases and J by 4 bases, 8 bases remained unmatched. The DNA for the CDR3 is TGTGCCAGCAGCTTTACAGGGGCATCGAGCACTGAAGCTTTCTTT. This codes for CASSFTGASSTEAFF.

This sequence joins TRBV12-3 or TRBV12-4 and TRBJ2-3; D is perhaps TRBD1 (5 bases). Deletions cut 6 bases from V and 3 bases from J, with 13 bases between. The CDR3 is 14 amino acids. The chain's CDR3 is CASRIGAGTDTQYF. The CDR3 DNA reads TGTGCCAGCAGGATTGGGGCAGGAACAGATACGCAGTATTTT.

This clonotype was picked up many times. This sequence joins TRBV5-1 and TRBJ2-5; tentatively, D is TRBD2 (6 bases). The V gene lost 6 bases and the J gene lost 0 bases, with 9 bases spanning the gap. The CDR3 has 13 amino acids. Germline V gene data show CDR1 as SGHRS and CDR2 as YFSETQ. CDR3 loop: CASTSGDQETQYF. CDR3 DNA sequence: TGCGCCAGCACCTCGGGGGACCAAGAGACCCAGTACTTC.

At least ten counts were recorded for this clonotype. This sequence joins TRBV12-3 or TRBV12-4 and TRBJ1-1; D is perhaps TRBD1 (6 bases). Trimming stripped 3 bases from V and 5 bases from J, with 13 bases between. CDR3 size: 14 residues. The CDR3 spells CASSFGGGVTEAFF. CDR3 in DNA: TGTGCCAGCAGTTTCGGAGGGGGGGTGACTGAAGCTTTCTTT.

This chain connects TRBV7-7 to TRBJ2-3; D unclear. The CDR3 runs to 18 residues. CDR1 is SSHAT and CDR2 is FNYEAQ in the germline V gene (reference sequence). Between the trimmed V and J ends, which lost 4 bases and 1 base, there was a span of 21 bases. The CDR3 here is CASSSSPPSSPGTDTQYF. As DNA, the CDR3 is TGTGCCAGCAGCTCAAGTCCCCCTAGTTCACCCGGCACAGATACGCAGTATTTT.

This clonotype was picked up many times. The CDR3 bases are TGTGCCAGCAGCGTAGGATTGAGGGATGAAGCTTTCTTT. It translates to CASSVGLRDEAFF. The J gene is TRBJ1-1, the V gene TRBV9; D gene uncertain. The CDR3 is made up of 13 amino acids. The V end was cut by 0 bases, the J end by 7 bases, with 10 bases between. Germline V gives CDR1 SGDLS, CDR2 YYNGEE.

This clonotype was found a few times. V gene TRBV4-1 combines with J gene TRBJ1-2, with TRBD1 identical over 7 bases. The CDR3 is made up of 15 amino acids. Per the germline V gene, CDR1 is MGHRA and CDR2 is YSYEKL. The junction had 9 bases not matched to a gene; V was cut back by 2 bases and J by 6 bases. The DNA for the CDR3 is TGCGCCAGCAGCCAAAACGACGGGACAGTACATGGCTACACCTTC. It translates to CASSQNDGTVHGYTF.

This clonotype was observed at least ten times. The chain has TRBV2 and TRBJ2-5; tentative D call: TRBD1 (5 bases). Germline V lookup: CDR1 SNHLY, CDR2 FYNNEI. V was shortened by 6 bases and J by 2 bases, with 16 bases between the two germline ends. This CDR3 has 15 residues. CDR3 region: CASSGAGIRQETQYF. CDR3 coding DNA: TGTGCCAGCAGCGGAGCAGGGATAAGACAAGAGACCCAGTACTTC.